This T cell receptor beta chain was observed in a study of identical twins. This clonotype appeared a few times. Looked up from germline, CDR1 is LNHNV and CDR2 is YYDKDF (reference sequence). The CDR3 spans 14 residues. The V end lost 0 bases, the J end lost 4 bases, and 9 bases lay between the germline ends. A template switching step contributed a universal primer site, while unique molecular identifiers were present in the cDNA. TCRdb recomputed calls from the 5' RACE reads with MiXCR, one row per CDR3 protein. The repertoire has 210,000 or so distinct CDR3 sequences, about 7.5% of them found once; the top ten carry less than 2%. This sample was also put to use in a study of yellow fever vaccine responses in identical twins.

The sequence was obtained from a woman aged 18-30 years in good health. The sample was memory (CD45RO+) T cells sorted from blood. The chain links TRBV15 to TRBJ1-2; D is ambiguous. CDR3 nucleotides: TGTGCCACCAGCAGAGAAGGAGGGTCCTATGGCTACACCTTC. Encoded protein: CATSREGGSYGYTF.